One and the same sample provided the 22 T cell receptor beta chains below, sequenced in a study of memory CD4+ T cells and cytomegalovirus serostatus. The sort gate was single viable CD3+CD4+CD8-CD45RO+ cells for memory CD4+ T cells. Clones were read by immunoSEQ multiplex PCR, and TCRdb kept only the in-frame ones, dropping some. The table records about 82,000 clones, about 85% of them present only once. Sequencing used memory CD4+ T cells from blood. All receptors come from an adult in good health and CMV-seronegative.

The gene calls are TRBV14 and TRBJ1-2, with D unclear. This CDR3 is built from 15 residues. Trimming removed 4 bases at V and 0 bases at J, with 12 bases between. From germline, CDR1 is SGHDN and CDR2 FVKESK. CDR3 nucleotides: TGTGCCAGCAGCCCTCAGCTCACTTCTAACTATGGCTACACCTTC. Amino acid sequence: CASSPQLTSNYGYTF.

The V gene is TRBV6-5, the J gene TRBJ1-1; 7 nucleotides agree with TRBD1. The CDR3 covers 13 residues. Germline lookup yields CDR1 MNHEY and CDR2 SVGAGI. J was trimmed by 4 bases and V by 6 bases; bases with no gene match: 5. CDR3 bases: TGTGCCAGCAGGGGGACAGCGGTCACTGAAGCTTTCTTT. Translating gives CASRGTAVTEAFF.

Points on this clone: Compared with germline, one end of the junction differs, possibly owing to a read error. The V call is TRBV30, the J call TRBJ1-2; D unclear. Germline V gene lookup returns CDR1 GTSNPN and CDR2 SVGIG (reference sequence). This CDR3 contains 12 residues. CDR3 sequence (DNA): TGTGCCTGGAGTCCCGCGGTGATTTCATACTCCTTC. Amino acid sequence: CAWSPAVISYSF.

The rearrangement links TRBV6-5 to TRBJ1-2; 10 bases fit TRBD1. Germline trimming cut 5 bases from V and 5 bases from J; bases unmatched to any gene: 5. Germline V gene sequence: CDR1 MNHEY, CDR2 SVGAGI. The CDR3 runs 14 residues. This CDR3 reads CASSPRTGGYGYTF. CDR3 coding DNA: TGTGCCAGCAGTCCTCGGACAGGGGGATATGGCTACACCTTC.

The genes are TRBV4-2 and TRBJ2-3; tentative D call: TRBD1 (5 bases). In germline, CDR1 is LGHNA, CDR2 YNFKEQ. V gave up 0 bases and J gave up 4 bases, with 14 bases separating them. The CDR3 loop spans 16 amino acids. The CDR3 loop reads CASSQDQGGASDTQYF. In DNA, the CDR3 is TGTGCCAGCAGCCAAGACCAGGGTGGGGCATCAGATACGCAGTATTTT.

This chain's CDR3 is CASSSETGYEKLFF. DNA of the CDR3: TGCGCCAGCAGTTCAGAGACGGGATATGAAAAACTGTTTTTT. This chain joins TRBV5-1 and TRBJ1-4, with unresolved D. Germline CDR1 and CDR2: SGHRS and YFSETQ. The ends were cut back, 5 bases at V and 6 bases at J, with 14 bases in the middle. The CDR3 is made up of 14 amino acids.

The J gene is TRBJ2-7, the V gene TRBV25-1, with D tentatively TRBD2 (5 bases). V was pared by 3 bases and J by 0 bases, with 9 bases between. The germline V gene has CDR1 MGHDK and CDR2 SYGVNS. The CDR3 covers 14 residues. CDR3 sequence reads: CASSEGGFSYEQYF. The CDR3 DNA is TGTGCCAGCAGTGAGGGCGGGTTCTCCTACGAGCAGTACTTC.

The V gene is TRBV6-5, the J gene TRBJ1-2; 7 bases are a match to TRBD1. This CDR3 has 14 residues. J was trimmed by 7 bases and V by 4 bases; bases with no gene match: 9. CDR1 MNHEY and CDR2 SVGAGI come from the germline V gene. CDR3 protein: CASSSLAGTVGYTF. As DNA, the CDR3 is TGTGCCAGCAGTTCCCTCGCCGGGACAGTTGGCTACACCTTC.

This clone was seen just once. The chain carries TRBV29-1 and TRBJ2-1, with unresolved D. Trimming stripped 5 bases from V and 12 bases from J, with 17 bases between. The length of the CDR3 is 12 residues. Germline V gene data show CDR1 as SQVTM and CDR2 as ANQGSEA. The CDR3 nucleotides read TGCAGCGTTACCTACCAGTTCGGGCGGCAGTTCTTC. This codes for CSVTYQFGRQFF.

This clone has only a few counts. This chain joins TRBV7-9 and TRBJ1-5, with unresolved D. The V gene lost 1 base and the J gene lost 3 bases, with 7 bases spanning the gap. Germline lookup yields CDR1 SEHNR and CDR2 FQNEAQ (reference sequence). This CDR3 spans 14 amino acids. CDR3 region: CASSLGGDNQPQHF. CDR3 bases: TGTGCCAGCAGCTTAGGCGGGGACAATCAGCCCCAGCATTTT.

The rearrangement joins TRBV6-5 to TRBJ1-1; TRBD1 is a possible D gene (5 bases). The CDR3 is 14 amino acids. Germline lookup yields CDR1 MNHEY and CDR2 SVGAGI. V lost 3 bases, J lost 5 bases, and 13 bases lay in between. For the CDR3, the DNA is TGTGCCAGCAGTTATACCAGGGTAGGAACTGAAGCTTTCTTT. Its protein is CASSYTRVGTEAFF.

The V and J genes are TRBV7-2 and TRBJ2-5; TRBD2 matches 10 bases. Germline CDR1 and CDR2: SGHTA and FQGNSA. The CDR3 spans 17 residues. Trimming cost V 4 bases and J 5 bases; bases outside gene matches: 13. CDR3 DNA: TGTGCCAGCAGCTATTCTAGCGGGGGTCATCAGGGGGAGACCCAGTACTTC. Amino acids: CASSYSSGGHQGETQYF.

The chain joins TRBV4-2 to TRBJ2-3, with a tentative D call TRBD2 (5 bases). The CDR3 extends over 15 amino acids. From germline, CDR1 is LGHNA and CDR2 YNFKEQ. Trimming left V 0 bases short and J 8 bases short, with 15 bases between. CDR3: CASSQEARVGGTQYF. For the CDR3, the DNA is TGTGCCAGCAGCCAAGAGGCTAGAGTAGGAGGTACGCAGTATTTT.

The rearrangement links TRBV28 to TRBJ1-1; 11 bases map to TRBD1. The CDR3 sequence is 14 residues long. Per the germline V gene, CDR1 is MDHEN and CDR2 is SYDVKM. V lost 2 bases and J lost 5; bases outside the gene matches: 1. CDR3 sequence reads: CASSLGTGGTEAFF. The CDR3 nucleotides are TGTGCCAGCAGTTTAGGGACAGGGGGGACTGAAGCTTTCTTT.

The chain uses TRBV9 and TRBJ1-3, with 11 bases aligning to TRBD1. From germline, CDR1 is SGDLS and CDR2 YYNGEE. The CDR3 length is 17 residues. J gave up 4 bases and V 0 bases, and 6 bases lay outside the gene matches. CDR3 amino acids: CASSVGTGGGRGNTIYF. CDR3 nucleotides: TGTGCCAGCAGCGTAGGGACAGGGGGCGGACGAGGAAACACCATATATTTT.

In the case of this clone: An end of the junction differs from the germline gene, which may be a read error. In DNA form, the CDR3 reads TGTGCTAGCAGCTCGGACCCCGACACTGAAGCTTTCTTT. This translates into CASSSDPDTEAFF. The chain carries TRBV7-7 and TRBJ1-1; D ambiguous. Germline V gives CDR1 SSHAT, CDR2 FNYEAQ (reference sequence). CDR3 length equals 13 residues. The complete variable domain, with remaining parts taken from reference TRBV7-7 and TRBJ1-1, reads GAGVSQSPRYKVTKRGQDVTLRCDPISSHATLYWYQQALGQGPEFLTYFNYEAQPDKSGLPSDRFSAERPEGSISTLTIQRTEQRDSAMYRCASSSDPDTEAFFGQGTRLTVV.

This rearrangement joins TRBV4-2 to TRBJ2-3; possible D gene TRBD2, 6 bases. Trimming shortened V by 0 bases and J by 4 bases, and 14 bases separated the two germline ends. Germline-derived CDR1 and CDR2 are LGHNA and YNFKEQ. The CDR3 has 16 amino acids. The CDR3 DNA sequence: TGTGCCAGCAGCCAAGATCCCGGCGGGGCCCCAGATACGCAGTATTTT. This encodes CASSQDPGGAPDTQYF.

This clone was counted many times. This rearrangement joins TRBV6-5 to TRBJ2-3; possibly TRBD1 for D (5 bases). Germline-derived CDR1 and CDR2 are MNHEY and SVGAGI. Between the trimmed V and J ends, which lost 6 bases and 8 bases, there was a span of 12 bases. The CDR3 totals 12 residues. For the CDR3, the DNA is TGTGCCAGCAGCACGGACACCTCTACGCAGTATTTT. This translates into CASSTDTSTQYF.

This sequence joins TRBV7-2 and TRBJ2-1, with D possibly matching TRBD2 (5 bases). The CDR3 has 16 residues. Germline V lookup: CDR1 SGHTA, CDR2 FQGNSA. Trimming took off 4 bases at V and 4 bases at J, with 17 bases between the two ends. The CDR3 loop is CASSSLRAEQYNEQFF. In nucleotides, the CDR3 is TGTGCCAGCAGCTCCCTGAGGGCGGAACAGTACAATGAGCAGTTCTTC.

V and J are TRBV5-6 and TRBJ2-2; D uncertain. V shed 4 bases and J shed 6 bases, with 13 bases lying between them. This CDR3 is 14 amino acids long. Per the germline V gene, CDR1 is SGHDT and CDR2 is YYEEEE. CDR3 in amino acids: CASSLGPHPGELFF. In nucleotides, the CDR3 is TGTGCCAGCAGCCTTGGGCCTCACCCCGGGGAGCTGTTTTTT.

This chain uses TRBV9 with TRBJ1-2; 8 bases line up with TRBD1. Germline loops: CDR1 SGDLS, CDR2 YYNGEE. V shed 0 bases and J 2 bases; nucleotides not matched to a gene: 0. The CDR3 sequence is 14 residues long. CDR3: CASSVGTGNYGYTF. The CDR3 coding sequence is TGTGCCAGCAGCGTAGGGACAGGGAACTATGGCTACACCTTC. The whole variable domain, filled in from reference TRBV9 and TRBJ1-2, reads DSGVTQTPKHLITATGQRVTLRCSPRSGDLSVYWYQQSLDQGLQFLIQYYNGEERAKGNILERFSAQQFPDLHSELNLSSLELGDSALYFCASSVGTGNYGYTFGSGTRLTVV.

As DNA, the CDR3 is TGTGCCTGGTCACAGGCGTATGCCGGCTACACCTTC. As protein: CAWSQAYAGYTF. J is TRBJ1-2 and V is TRBV30; the D gene is possibly TRBD1 (5 bases). The CDR3 is made up of 12 amino acids. Trimming took off 5 bases at V and 8 bases at J, with 15 bases between the two ends. Germline V CDR1 and CDR2: GTSNPN, SVGIG (reference sequence).